One sample yielded the 7 T cell receptor beta chains listed below, sequenced in a study of T cell repertoires in cytomegalovirus infection. TCRdb re-derived calls from the reads in MiXCR, one entry per CDR3 protein. The table includes about 490,000 distinct CDR3 sequences, over 9% detected once. Source material: PBMCs. The receptors were gathered from a human donor in good health (CMV status not recorded). Some clones in this sample may be carry-over from other donors' samples.

This clonotype was counted many times. The genes are TRBV7-9 and TRBJ2-5; 8 bases align to TRBD1. The CDR3 runs to 17 residues. Germline V CDR1 and CDR2: SEHNR, FQNEAQ (reference sequence). Losses at the gene ends were 2 bases for V and 0 bases for J; bases not matched to a gene: 8. CDR3 in amino acids: CASSLTQGARYQETQYF. CDR3 sequence (DNA): TGTGCCAGCAGCTTAACCCAGGGGGCGCGTTACCAAGAGACCCAGTACTTC.

V gene TRBV2 combines with J gene TRBJ1-2; the match to TRBD1 covers 9 bases. This CDR3 comprises 14 residues. The germline CDR1 and CDR2 sequences are SNHLY and FYNNEI. V shed 7 bases and J 7 bases; nucleotides not matched to a gene: 10. In nucleotides, the CDR3 is TGTGCCAGCACCATCTCGGGACAGGGTTTTGGCTACACCTTC. Translation gives CASTISGQGFGYTF. The full variable domain, rest sourced from reference TRBV2 and TRBJ1-2, is EPEVTQTPSHQVTQMGQEVILRCVPISNHLYFYWYRQILGQKVEFLVSFYNNEISEKSEIFDDQFSVERPDGSNFTLKIRSTKLEDSAMYFCASTISGQGFGYTFGSGTRLTVV.

This clonotype was counted ten times or more. The chain couples TRBV20-1 to TRBJ2-2, with no clear D. Germline V gene sequence: CDR1 DFQATT, CDR2 SNEGSKA (reference sequence). The V and J ends lost 3 bases and 1 base respectively, with 12 bases between them. The CDR3 consists of 15 residues. In DNA, the CDR3 is TGCAGTGCTAGCTCAAACTCCTTGAACACCGGGGAGCTGTTTTTT. It translates to CSASSNSLNTGELFF.

This clonotype has only a few counts. This rearrangement joins TRBV5-4 to TRBJ1-1, with D tentatively TRBD1 (6 bases). With 5 bases removed from V and 1 base from J, the gap between germline ends came to 12 bases. The CDR3 extends over 14 amino acids. The germline V gene encodes CDR1 SGHNT and CDR2 YYREEE (reference sequence). In DNA form, the CDR3 reads TGTGCCAGCAGACCCGAGGGGGGGAACACTGAAGCTTTCTTT. Translation gives CASRPEGGNTEAFF.

The chain couples TRBV20-1 to TRBJ2-3, with 13 bases lining up with TRBD2. The CDR3 runs to 14 residues. The V gene end was trimmed by 6 bases and the J gene end by 5 bases; junction bases not matched to a gene: 5. CDR1 is DFQATT and CDR2 is SNEGSKA in the germline V gene (reference sequence). The CDR3 nucleotides are TGCAGTGCGTTACTAGCGGGAGGGATAGATACGCAGTATTTT. It translates to CSALLAGGIDTQYF.

The table lists this clonotype with many counts. CDR3 nucleotide sequence: TGTGCCATCAGTGAGTCAGGGTATGGCTACACCTTC. It encodes CAISESGYGYTF. The rearrangement uses TRBV10-3 and TRBJ1-2; D not certain. The CDR3 extends over 12 amino acids. The V and J ends lost 0 bases and 5 bases respectively, with 4 bases between them. Looked up from germline, CDR1 is ENHRY and CDR2 is SYGVKD.

This clonotype appeared many times. The V and J genes are TRBV20-1 and TRBJ2-6; TRBD1 might be the D (6 bases). V lost 5 bases to trimming and J lost 0 bases, with 8 bases between them. This CDR3 has 14 amino acids. Germline CDR1 is DFQATT and CDR2 is SNEGSKA (reference sequence). CDR3 nucleotide sequence: TGCAGTGCTCCAGGGGCCTCTGGGGCCAACGTCCTGACTTTC. It yields the protein CSAPGASGANVLTF.